This paragraph reports one T cell receptor (beta chain). TCRdb keeps only in-frame clones here, not all; method: immunoSEQ multiplex PCR. The sample lists about 53,000 clones, around 80% seen once, with 11% to 15% in the top ten. Trimming took 10 bases from V and 5 from J; bases not matched to a gene: 8. This CDR3 contains 14 residues. Germline V lookup: CDR1 MDHEN, CDR2 SYDVKM. The source of the sample is a study of blood T cell repertoires in COVID-19. Sequences were obtained from peripheral blood. This rearrangement joins TRBV28 to TRBJ2-5; the match to TRBD2 covers 12 bases. This clonotype originated in a human donor in a cohort sampled during active COVID-19. The CDR3 sequence: CATRLAGVGETQYF. The CDR3 nucleotides are TGTGCCACCCGACTAGCGGGAGTGGGGGAGACCCAGTACTTC. Filled out from reference TRBV28 and TRBJ2-5, the complete variable domain reads DVKVTQSSRYLVKRTGEKVFLECVQDMDHENMFWYRQDPGLGLRLIYFSYDVKMKEKGDIPEGYSVSREKKERFSLILESASTNQTSMYLCATRLAGVGETQYFGPGTRLLVL.